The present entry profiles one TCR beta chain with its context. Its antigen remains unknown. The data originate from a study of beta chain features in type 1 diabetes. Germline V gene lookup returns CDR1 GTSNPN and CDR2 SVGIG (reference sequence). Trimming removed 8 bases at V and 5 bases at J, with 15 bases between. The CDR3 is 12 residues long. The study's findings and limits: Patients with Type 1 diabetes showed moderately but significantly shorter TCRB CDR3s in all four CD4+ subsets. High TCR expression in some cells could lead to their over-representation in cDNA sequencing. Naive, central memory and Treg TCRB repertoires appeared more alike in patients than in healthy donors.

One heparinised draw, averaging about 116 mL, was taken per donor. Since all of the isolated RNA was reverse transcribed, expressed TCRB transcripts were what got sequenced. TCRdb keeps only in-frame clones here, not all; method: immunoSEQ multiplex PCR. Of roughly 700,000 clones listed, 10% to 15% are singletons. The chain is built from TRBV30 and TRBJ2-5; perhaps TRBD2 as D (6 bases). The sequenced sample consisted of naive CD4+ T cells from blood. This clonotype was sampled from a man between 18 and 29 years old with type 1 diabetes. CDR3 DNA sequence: TGTGCCCTCGGACTAAACGGGGAGACCCAGTACTTC. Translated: CALGLNGETQYF. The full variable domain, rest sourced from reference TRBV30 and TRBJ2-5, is SQTIHQWPATLVQPVGSPLSLECTVEGTSNPNLYWYRQAAGRGLQLLFYSVGIGQISSEVPQNLSASRPQDRQFILSSKKLLLSDSGFYLCALGLNGETQYFGPGTRLLVL.